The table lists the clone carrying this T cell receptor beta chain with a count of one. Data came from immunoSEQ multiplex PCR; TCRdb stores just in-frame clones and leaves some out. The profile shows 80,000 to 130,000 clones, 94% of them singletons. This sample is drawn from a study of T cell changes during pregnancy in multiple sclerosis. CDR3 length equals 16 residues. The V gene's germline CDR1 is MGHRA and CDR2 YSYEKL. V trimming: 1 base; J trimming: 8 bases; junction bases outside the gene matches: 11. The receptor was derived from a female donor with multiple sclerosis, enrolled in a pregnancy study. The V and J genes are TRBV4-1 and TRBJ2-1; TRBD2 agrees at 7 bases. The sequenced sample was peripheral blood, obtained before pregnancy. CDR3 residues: CASSQGGGRASYEQFF. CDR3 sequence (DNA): TGCGCCAGCAGCCAAGGTGGAGGGAGGGCCTCTTATGAGCAGTTCTTC.